Sequencing of this T cell receptor beta chain was carried out in a study of CD8 T cells in ankylosing spondylitis. As the method for making TCR beta libraries, quantitative 5'-RACE with molecular barcodes was used. A single record per CDR3 protein comes from TCRdb applying MiXCR to the 5' RACE reads. The data show 390,000 or so distinct CDR3 sequences, 20% to 25% seen once. Study results and limitations: Reportedly, disease-linked clones are significantly enriched in ankylosing spondylitis patients' matched synovial fluid. Made up of roughly 8 highly homologous variants, a TCR beta motif appeared characteristic of ankylosing spondylitis blood.

CDR1 and CDR2 from the germline V gene are DFQATT and SNEGSKA (reference sequence). Trimming left V 3 bases short and J 4 bases short, with 15 bases between. The CDR3 extends over 14 amino acids. This clonotype has just a few counts. Its cognate antigen is unknown. This TCR derives from a male donor with ankylosing spondylitis. J is TRBJ1-2 and V is TRBV20-1; TRBD1 is a possible D gene (5 bases). Specimen: blood, either unsorted or a sorted T cell fraction (not recorded which). Here the CDR3 reads CSASFGQGGYGYTF. In DNA form, the CDR3 reads TGCAGTGCTAGCTTCGGGCAGGGTGGCTATGGCTACACCTTC.